A single TCR beta chain is shown here with its context. This sample is drawn from a study of blood T cell repertoires in COVID-19. Profiling relied on immunoSEQ multiplex PCR, and the TCRdb table lists in-frame clones only, not all of them. The repertoire has some 290,000 clones, approximately 91% of them found once; the top ten carry 2.3%. The CDR3 runs to 15 residues. Germline V lookup: CDR1 SNHLY, CDR2 FYNNEI. The V segment lost 6 bases and the J segment 1 base; nucleotides outside the gene matches: 8. The chain joins TRBV2 to TRBJ1-1; 7 bases map to TRBD1. This TCR was sampled from a woman in her forties with acute COVID-19. Material for sequencing was PBMCs or T cells enriched from blood (not recorded which). The CDR3 is CASSSGGLGNTEAFF. The CDR3 nucleotides read TGTGCCAGCAGCTCAGGGGGTCTGGGGAACACTGAAGCTTTCTTT. Supplemented by reference TRBV2 and TRBJ1-1, the full variable domain reads EPEVTQTPSHQVTQMGQEVILRCVPISNHLYFYWYRQILGQKVEFLVSFYNNEISEKSEIFDDQFSVERPDGSNFTLKIRSTKLEDSAMYFCASSSGGLGNTEAFFGQGTRLTVV.